Presented here are 13 T cell receptor beta chains from one specimen sequenced in a study of blood T cell repertoires in COVID-19. Only in-frame clones appear in the TCRdb table, and some are missing; sequencing was by immunoSEQ multiplex PCR. This sample has about 140,000 clones, with under 90% found just once. The sequenced sample was peripheral blood. The receptors stem from a man aged 65 to 79 who had recovered from COVID-19.

The rearrangement uses TRBV27 and TRBJ1-2; 7 bases line up with TRBD1. This CDR3 is 13 amino acids long. Germline V lookup: CDR1 MNHEY, CDR2 SMNVEV (reference sequence). Trimming cost V 2 bases and J 7 bases; bases outside gene matches: 4. CDR3 region: CASSLGQAAGYTF. CDR3 DNA: TGTGCCAGCAGTTTAGGACAGGCCGCTGGCTACACCTTC.

V is TRBV19 and J is TRBJ2-4; the match to TRBD1 covers 7 bases. The CDR3 has 13 residues. The junction had 0 bases not matched to a gene; V was cut back by 4 bases and J by 3 bases. Germline V CDR1 and CDR2: LNHDA, SQIVND (reference sequence). CDR3 residues: CASSRDSKNIQYF. In DNA form, the CDR3 reads TGTGCCAGTAGTAGGGACAGCAAAAACATTCAGTACTTC. Filled out from reference TRBV19 and TRBJ2-4, the complete variable domain reads DGGITQSPKYLFRKEGQNVTLSCEQNLNHDAMYWYRQDPGQGLRLIYYSQIVNDFQKGDIAEGYSVSREKKESFPLTVTSAQKNPTAFYLCASSRDSKNIQYFGAGTRLSVL.

The V and J genes are TRBV5-6 and TRBJ2-1; possible D gene TRBD1, 5 bases. The germline CDR1 and CDR2 sequences are SGHDT and YYEEEE. Trimming stripped 2 bases from V and 4 bases from J, with 13 bases between. CDR3 length: 15 amino acids. DNA of the CDR3: TGTGCCAGCAGCTTCCCTAAACGACAGTACAATGAGCAGTTCTTC. Translating gives CASSFPKRQYNEQFF.

The chain recombines TRBV30 with TRBJ2-2; 8 positions match TRBD2. The V segment lost 4 bases and the J segment 4 bases; nucleotides outside the gene matches: 8. The CDR3 covers 15 residues. Germline lookup yields CDR1 GTSNPN and CDR2 SVGIG (reference sequence). The CDR3 nucleotides read TGTGCCTGGACTGGAGCGGGAGTGGGCACCGGGGAGCTGTTTTTT. It codes for CAWTGAGVGTGELFF.

The V gene is TRBV5-1, the J gene TRBJ2-1, with D possibly matching TRBD2 (6 bases). There are 15 residues in the CDR3. Looked up from germline, CDR1 is SGHRS and CDR2 is YFSETQ. The V gene lost 1 base and the J gene lost 3 bases, with 11 bases spanning the gap. For the CDR3, the DNA is TGCGCCAGCAGCTTGAGTCCGGGACTCTACAATGAGCAGTTCTTC. Encoded protein: CASSLSPGLYNEQFF.

Only a few counts were recorded for this clone. This chain connects TRBV6-2 or TRBV6-3 to TRBJ2-7, with 11 bases fitting TRBD1. After removal of 5 bases from V and 6 bases from J, the junction contained 6 bases not matched to a gene. CDR3 size: 14 residues. Germline CDR1 is MNHEY and CDR2 is SVGEGT. For the CDR3, the DNA is TGTGCCAGCAGTGATCCGGGACAGGGGGGCGAGCAGTACTTC. Its translation is CASSDPGQGGEQYF.

The chain carries TRBV27 and TRBJ1-1; 7 bases fit TRBD1. The CDR3 totals 15 residues. The V segment lost 5 bases and the J segment 1 base; nucleotides outside the gene matches: 7. The germline V gene encodes CDR1 MNHEY and CDR2 SMNVEV (reference sequence). DNA of the CDR3: TGTGCCAGCAGTAGACTACAGGGGACGAACACTGAAGCTTTCTTT. It specifies CASSRLQGTNTEAFF.

The CDR3 DNA reads as TGTGCCAGCAGCTTATGGGGACAGGTCGGGGCCAACGTCCTGACTTTC. Its translation is CASSLWGQVGANVLTF. The gene calls are TRBV7-9 and TRBJ2-6; 8 bases map to TRBD1. CDR3 length: 16 residues. Trimming cost V 2 bases and J 4 bases; bases outside gene matches: 4. Germline V lookup: CDR1 SEHNR, CDR2 FQNEAQ (reference sequence).

Of note for this clone: Other DNA sequences in this specimen translate into the identical CDR3. This chain links TRBV9 with TRBJ2-3; D remains unclear. Trimming took off 3 bases at V and 3 bases at J, with 5 bases between the two ends. Per the germline V gene, CDR1 is SGDLS and CDR2 is YYNGEE. The CDR3 spans 12 residues. The CDR3 DNA reads TGTGCCAGCAGCGGAGGTACAGATACGCAGTATTTT. This codes for CASSGGTDTQYF.

The chain recombines TRBV27 with TRBJ2-7; the match to TRBD2 covers 9 bases. V dropped 6 bases and J dropped 3; count of bases not matched to a gene: 9. Germline V gene sequence: CDR1 MNHEY, CDR2 SMNVEV (reference sequence). CDR3 length: 15 residues. The CDR3 DNA reads TGTGCCAGCAGCGGGCGGGAGGGGGGCCTCTACGAGCAGTACTTC. Its translation is CASSGREGGLYEQYF.

The rearrangement joins TRBV19 to TRBJ2-1, with TRBD2 identical over 11 bases. This CDR3 contains 15 residues. The germline V gene has CDR1 LNHDA and CDR2 SQIVND (reference sequence). J was trimmed by 7 bases and V by 6 bases; bases with no gene match: 8. The CDR3 sequence: CASRQTSGRRNEQFF. The CDR3 coding sequence is TGTGCCAGTAGACAAACTAGCGGGAGAAGGAATGAGCAGTTCTTC.

As for this clone: One end of the junction does not line up with germline, which may come from a read error. CDR3 loop: CALSPTGTRGYEQYF. The CDR3 bases are TGTGCCCTCAGCCCGACCGGGACTAGGGGCTACGAGCAGTACTTC. The rearrangement uses TRBV10-3 and TRBJ2-7; 8 bases map to TRBD2. This CDR3 contains 15 residues. The V gene's germline CDR1 is ENHRY and CDR2 SYGVKD.

This clone was seen a handful of times. This rearrangement joins TRBV7-9 to TRBJ2-2; no clear D gene. Germline CDR1 is SEHNR and CDR2 is FQNEAQ (reference sequence). The CDR3 sequence is 15 residues long. V was clipped by 5 bases and J by 0 bases, with 10 bases between them. CDR3: CASSRRQANTGELFF. CDR3 sequence (DNA): TGTGCCAGCAGCCGAAGGCAGGCGAACACCGGGGAGCTGTTTTTT.